There are a few counts of the clone carrying this TCR beta chain. Its antigen is currently unknown. V lost 1 base, J lost 3 bases, and 16 bases lay in between. CDR3 length: 17 residues. CDR1 SGHRS and CDR2 YFSETQ come from the germline V gene. These data belong to a study of blood T cells in healthy people across ages. Study-wide findings and caveats: Without sorted subsets, naive and antigen-experienced compartments could not be conclusively compared. Donor CMV status was unknown, possibly confounding expanded clonotype changes.

A second PCR of about 7 to 12 cycles used a sample-barcoded 5' primer and a J-beta primer mix. At least 3 million CDR3-containing paired-end reads were obtained per sample. TCRdb redid the calling of the 5' RACE reads with MiXCR, one entry per CDR3 protein. The profile shows roughly 1,100,000 distinct CDR3 sequences, 20% to 25% of them singletons. The same specimen was also included in a second study, on T cells of mothers and their children.

The specimen was blood. The chain links TRBV5-1 to TRBJ2-2; TRBD1 might be the D (5 bases). The origin of this receptor is a girl aged 2 to 10 in good health. DNA of the CDR3: TGCGCCAGCAGCTTGCTCGTAGGGGTCGTGGACACCGGGGAGCTGTTTTTT. Translated, it gives CASSLLVGVVDTGELFF.